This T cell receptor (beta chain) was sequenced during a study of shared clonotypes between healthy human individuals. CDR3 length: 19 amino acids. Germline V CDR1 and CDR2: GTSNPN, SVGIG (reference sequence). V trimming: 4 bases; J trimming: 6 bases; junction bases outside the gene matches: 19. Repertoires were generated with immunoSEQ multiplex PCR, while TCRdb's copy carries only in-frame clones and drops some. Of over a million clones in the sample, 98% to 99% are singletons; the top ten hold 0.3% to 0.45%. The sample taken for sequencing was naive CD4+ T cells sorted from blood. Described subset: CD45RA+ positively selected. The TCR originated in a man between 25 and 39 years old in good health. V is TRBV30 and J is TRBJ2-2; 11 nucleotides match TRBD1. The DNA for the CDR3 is TGTGCCTGGAACCAACCGGACAGGGGGCGGTTGTTGATTGCCGGGGAGCTGTTTTTT. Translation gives CAWNQPDRGRLLIAGELFF. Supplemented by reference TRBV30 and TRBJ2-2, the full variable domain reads SQTIHQWPATLVQPVGSPLSLECTVEGTSNPNLYWYRQAAGRGLQLLFYSVGIGQISSEVPQNLSASRPQDRQFILSSKKLLLSDSGFYLCAWNQPDRGRLLIAGELFFGEGSRLTVL.